These 26 T cell receptor beta chains originate from one sample sequenced in a study of CD8 T cells in Susac syndrome. An amount of RNA that ranged from roughly 0.45 to 1 ug was reverse transcribed with random hexamers. TCRdb re-called the immunoSEQ multiplex PCR reads with MiXCR, one entry per CDR3 protein. Seen here are 200,000 to 250,000 distinct CDR3 sequences, 92% observed once, and the top ten hold about 0.12%. Sequenced input: CD8+ T cells from PBMCs. These receptor sequences come from a human donor with multiple sclerosis.

V and J are TRBV7-9 and TRBJ2-2; TRBD1 matches 9 bases. V trimming: 10 bases; J trimming: 0 bases; junction bases outside the gene matches: 3. CDR3 size: 14 residues. Germline V CDR1 and CDR2: SEHNR, FQNEAQ (reference sequence). DNA of the CDR3: TGTGCCACCTGGACAGGGGCGAACACCGGGGAGCTGTTTTTT. Its protein product is CATWTGANTGELFF.

This rearrangement joins TRBV10-1 to TRBJ2-7; D assignment may be TRBD1 or TRBD2 (5 bases each). Trimming removed 3 bases at V and 6 bases at J, with 12 bases between. CDR1 and CDR2 from the germline V gene are WNHNN and SYGVQD (reference sequence). There are 13 residues in the CDR3. The DNA for the CDR3 is TGCGCCAGCAGTGAAAGGGATGGGGGCGAGCAGTACTTC. Translation: CASSERDGGEQYF.

The gene calls are TRBV7-9 and TRBJ2-5, with a tentative D call TRBD2 (6 bases). This CDR3 spans 14 amino acids. The V gene lost 2 bases and the J gene lost 4 bases, with 11 bases spanning the gap. Germline CDR1 is SEHNR and CDR2 is FQNEAQ (reference sequence). The CDR3 loop reads CASSLQGLTETQYF. DNA of the CDR3: TGTGCCAGCAGCTTACAAGGACTAACAGAGACCCAGTACTTC.

The J gene is TRBJ1-1, the V gene TRBV10-3; 10 nucleotides align to TRBD1. Germline V gene data show CDR1 as ENHRY and CDR2 as SYGVKD. CDR3 length: 17 amino acids. V was pared by 3 bases and J by 4 bases, with 11 bases of the junction left unmatched. This CDR3 is CAISEYRDRGWATEAFF. In DNA form, the CDR3 reads TGTGCCATCAGTGAATACCGGGACAGGGGCTGGGCCACTGAAGCTTTCTTT.

This clonotype was observed a few times. The rearrangement uses TRBV6-5 and TRBJ2-7; D remains ambiguous. CDR3 length: 14 residues. Trimming shortened V by 0 bases and J by 7 bases, and 13 bases separated the two germline ends. Germline CDR1 reads MNHEY; CDR2 reads SVGAGI. Here the CDR3 reads CASSYSVLVGEQYF. The DNA of the CDR3 is TGTGCCAGCAGTTACTCAGTGTTAGTTGGGGAGCAGTACTTC.

The gene calls are TRBV6-2 or TRBV6-3 and TRBJ1-2, with no clear D. The V end lost 7 bases, the J end lost 6 bases, and 9 bases lay between the germline ends. The germline V gene has CDR1 MNHEY and CDR2 SVGEGT. CDR3 length: 11 amino acids. CDR3: CASTEGNGYTF. As DNA, the CDR3 is TGTGCCAGCACGGAGGGTAATGGCTACACCTTC.

This chain joins TRBV29-1 and TRBJ1-1; D remains unclear. The CDR3 is made up of 12 amino acids. V lost 2 bases and J lost 2, with 6 bases in between. The germline V gene has CDR1 SQVTM and CDR2 ANQGSEA. The CDR3 is CSVEIINTEAFF. The CDR3, as DNA: TGCAGCGTTGAAATCATAAACACTGAAGCTTTCTTT. Drawing the rest from reference TRBV29-1 and TRBJ1-1, the complete variable domain is SAVISQKPSRDICQRGTSLTIQCQVDSQVTMMFWYRQQPGQSLTLIATANQGSEATYESGFVIDKFPISRPNLTFSTLTVSNMSPEDSSIYLCSVEIINTEAFFGQGTRLTVV.

The chain carries TRBV5-1 and TRBJ2-5; TRBD1 aligns across 10 bases. After removal of 4 bases from V and 5 bases from J, the junction contained 5 bases not matched to a gene. Germline V gene data show CDR1 as SGHRS and CDR2 as YFSETQ. The CDR3 covers 14 residues. In nucleotides, the CDR3 is TGCGCCAGCAGCACCCGGGACAGGGGTGAGACCCAGTACTTC. The encoded protein is CASSTRDRGETQYF.

The rearrangement uses TRBV6-5 and TRBJ2-1, with D tentatively TRBD2 (5 bases). The CDR3 covers 11 residues. V gave up 8 bases and J gave up 8 bases, with 10 bases separating them. Germline V lookup: CDR1 MNHEY, CDR2 SVGAGI. The CDR3 protein is CASQEADEQFF. The CDR3 nucleotides are TGTGCCAGCCAGGAGGCAGATGAGCAGTTCTTC.

This rearrangement joins TRBV29-1 to TRBJ1-2; D might be TRBD1 (5 bases). The CDR3 length is 12 residues. V gave up 7 bases and J gave up 6 bases, with 15 bases separating them. The germline V gene encodes CDR1 SQVTM and CDR2 ANQGSEA. In nucleotides, the CDR3 is TGCAGCGAGTCTCAGGGAGGCGATGGCTACACCTTC. It is translated as CSESQGGDGYTF. Supplemented by reference TRBV29-1 and TRBJ1-2, the full variable domain reads SAVISQKPSRDICQRGTSLTIQCQVDSQVTMMFWYRQQPGQSLTLIATANQGSEATYESGFVIDKFPISRPNLTFSTLTVSNMSPEDSSIYLCSESQGGDGYTFGSGTRLTVV.

The rearrangement links TRBV5-1 to TRBJ1-1, with D maybe TRBD1 (5 bases). V dropped 1 base and J dropped 2 bases, with 33 bases sitting between them. The CDR3 has 22 residues. From germline, CDR1 is SGHRS and CDR2 YFSETQ. The CDR3 is CASSLHHILRGIGGELNTEAFF. CDR3 bases: TGCGCCAGCAGCTTGCACCACATTCTGCGGGGGATCGGAGGAGAACTCAACACTGAAGCTTTCTTT.

The V gene is TRBV19, the J gene TRBJ1-2; D is possibly TRBD1 (6 bases). The germline V gene has CDR1 LNHDA and CDR2 SQIVND (reference sequence). This CDR3 spans 13 amino acids. The ends were cut back, 5 bases at V and 4 bases at J, with 11 bases in the middle. For the CDR3, the DNA is TGTGCCAGTAGTCTTGGACAGCTCTATGGCTACACCTTC. Protein product: CASSLGQLYGYTF.

V is TRBV12-3 or TRBV12-4 and J is TRBJ2-2; possibly TRBD1 or TRBD2 for D (5 bases each). Trimming took off 7 bases at V and 0 bases at J, with 9 bases between the two ends. The CDR3 covers 14 residues. CDR3 nucleotides: TGTGCCAGCATGGGACCCCCGAACACCGGGGAGCTGTTTTTT. It yields the protein CASMGPPNTGELFF.

In DNA form, the CDR3 reads TGTGCGGTCGCCCCCCGTGGGGTATGGGAGCTGTTTTTT. Protein product: CAVAPRGVWELFF. The V gene is TRBV6-6, the J gene TRBJ2-2, with D uncertain. Germline CDR1 is MNHNY and CDR2 is SVGAGI (reference sequence). The CDR3 is made up of 13 amino acids.

This chain links TRBV6-6 with TRBJ2-7; perhaps TRBD1 as D (5 bases). Deletions cut 2 bases from V and 4 bases from J, with 9 bases between. CDR1 and CDR2 from the germline V gene are MNHNY and SVGAGI (reference sequence). This CDR3 spans 13 amino acids. CDR3 bases: TGTGCCAGCAGTTACCAACAGGTGTACGAGCAGTACTTC. Its protein is CASSYQQVYEQYF.

V usage is TRBV12-3 or TRBV12-4 and J usage is TRBJ2-3; perhaps D is TRBD1 or TRBD2 (5 bases each). CDR3 size: 14 residues. Trimming took 0 bases from V and 4 from J, leaving 8 bases between them. The CDR3 nucleotides are TGTGCCAGCAGTTTAGCGGGACGCGCAGATACGCAGTATTTT. Protein product: CASSLAGRADTQYF.

The V call is TRBV27, the J call TRBJ2-1; 9 bases align to TRBD2. The junction had 5 bases not matched to a gene; V was cut back by 4 bases and J by 4 bases. The length of the CDR3 is 15 residues. The germline V gene encodes CDR1 MNHEY and CDR2 SMNVEV (reference sequence). DNA for the CDR3: TGTGCCAGCAGTTCCCTAGCGGGGACTTACAATGAGCAGTTCTTC. This gives the protein CASSSLAGTYNEQFF.

The V gene is TRBV4-3, the J gene TRBJ1-5, with D perhaps matching TRBD1 (5 bases). Looked up from germline, CDR1 is LGHNA and CDR2 is YSLEER. Trimming left V 4 bases short and J 1 base short, with 20 bases between. The CDR3 consists of 18 residues. Here the CDR3 reads CASSPSLSRGTSNQPQHF. Written as DNA, the CDR3 is TGCGCCAGCAGCCCCTCACTTTCTAGAGGGACGAGCAATCAGCCCCAGCATTTT.

The rearrangement joins TRBV5-1 to TRBJ2-1; D is unresolved. The V gene's germline CDR1 is SGHRS and CDR2 YFSETQ. The CDR3 totals 15 residues. V was trimmed by 4 bases and J by 5 bases, leaving 16 bases between them. The DNA of the CDR3 is TGCGCCAGCAGCCCTGTCCGGTTTCGCGACAATGAGCAGTTCTTC. This translates into CASSPVRFRDNEQFF.

The rearrangement uses TRBV2 and TRBJ2-7; 8 positions match TRBD1. The CDR3 extends over 16 amino acids. Looked up from germline, CDR1 is SNHLY and CDR2 is FYNNEI. Trimming at V came to 6 bases and at J to 0 bases, leaving 10 bases not matched to a gene. This CDR3 is CASSAGTGGPSYEQYF. DNA of the CDR3: TGTGCCAGCAGCGCGGGGACAGGCGGGCCCTCCTACGAGCAGTACTTC. Combining the CDR3 with reference TRBV2 and TRBJ2-7 gives the whole variable domain EPEVTQTPSHQVTQMGQEVILRCVPISNHLYFYWYRQILGQKVEFLVSFYNNEISEKSEIFDDQFSVERPDGSNFTLKIRSTKLEDSAMYFCASSAGTGGPSYEQYFGPGTRLTVT.

The V and J genes are TRBV30 and TRBJ1-6, with 8 bases fitting TRBD1. The CDR3 is 13 amino acids. Germline lookup yields CDR1 GTSNPN and CDR2 SVGIG (reference sequence). V shed 5 bases, J shed 8 bases, and the junction held 5 bases outside the gene matches. CDR3 coding DNA: TGTGCCTGGGGACAGGGTGGTGATTCACCCCTCCACTTT. Protein: CAWGQGGDSPLHF.

The chain uses TRBV5-6 and TRBJ2-3; TRBD1 aligns across 7 bases. Germline V CDR1 and CDR2: SGHDT, YYEEEE. The CDR3 is made up of 13 amino acids. With V trimmed by 2 bases and J by 6 bases, 3 bases remained unmatched. The CDR3 DNA is TGTGCCAGCAGCTTCGAGACAGGGGATACGCAGTATTTT. Amino acids: CASSFETGDTQYF.

This clonotype was recorded only once. V is TRBV6-1 and J is TRBJ1-1, with D perhaps TRBD1 (5 bases). The germline gives CDR1 MNHNS, CDR2 SASEGT. CDR3 length equals 15 residues. V dropped 0 bases and J dropped 6 bases, with 14 bases sitting between them. The CDR3 loop reads CASSEAATALPEAFF. CDR3 DNA: TGTGCCAGCAGTGAAGCGGCGACAGCCCTACCTGAAGCTTTCTTT.

The chain recombines TRBV6-2 or TRBV6-3 with TRBJ2-7; 8 nucleotides match TRBD2. Germline lookup yields CDR1 MNHEY and CDR2 SVGEGT. With V trimmed by 0 bases and J by 4 bases, 8 bases remained unmatched. CDR3 length: 16 residues. The CDR3 region has the DNA TGTGCCAGCAGTTACTCTGAGAGCGGGAGAGCGTACGAGCAGTACTTC. This encodes CASSYSESGRAYEQYF.

The gene calls are TRBV3-1 and TRBJ2-7; 9 bases fit TRBD2. The CDR3 has 18 residues. Unmatched junction bases numbered 12, after V lost 1 base and J lost 2 bases. Germline V CDR1 and CDR2: LGHDT, YNNKEL (reference sequence). This chain's CDR3 is CASSQVSSGIGLPYEQYF. Here the CDR3 DNA reads TGTGCCAGCAGCCAAGTTTCTAGCGGGATAGGACTACCCTACGAGCAGTACTTC.

V is TRBV20-1 and J is TRBJ2-1; TRBD1 agrees at 9 bases. Germline V gives CDR1 DFQATT, CDR2 SNEGSKA (reference sequence). Trimming removed 4 bases from V and 8 bases from J; junction bases left unmatched: 9. This CDR3 is 14 amino acids long. CDR3 sequence (DNA): TGCAGTGCTAACCGGGACAGGGTCAAGTATGAGCAGTTCTTC. It yields the protein CSANRDRVKYEQFF.